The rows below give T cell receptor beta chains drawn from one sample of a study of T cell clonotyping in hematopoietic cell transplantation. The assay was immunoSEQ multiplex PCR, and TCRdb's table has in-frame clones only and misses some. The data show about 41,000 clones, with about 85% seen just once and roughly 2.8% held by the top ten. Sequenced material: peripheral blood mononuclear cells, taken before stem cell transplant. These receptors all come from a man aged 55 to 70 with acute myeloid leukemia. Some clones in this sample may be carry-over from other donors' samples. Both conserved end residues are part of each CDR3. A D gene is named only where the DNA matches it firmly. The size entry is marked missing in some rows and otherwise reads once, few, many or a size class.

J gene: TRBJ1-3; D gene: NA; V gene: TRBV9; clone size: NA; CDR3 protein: CASSGQVFSGNTIYF; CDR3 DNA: TGTGCCAGCAGCGGACAGGTTTTCTCTGGAAACACCATATATTTT
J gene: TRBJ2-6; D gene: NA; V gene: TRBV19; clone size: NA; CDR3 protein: CASSIDELSGANVLTF; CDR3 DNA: TGTGCCAGTAGTATAGATGAACTCTCTGGGGCCAACGTCCTGACTTTC
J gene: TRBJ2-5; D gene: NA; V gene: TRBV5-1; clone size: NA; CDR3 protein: CASSLAALGVGETQYF; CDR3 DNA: TGCGCCAGCAGCTTGGCCGCTCTGGGGGTAGGAGAGACCCAGTACTTC
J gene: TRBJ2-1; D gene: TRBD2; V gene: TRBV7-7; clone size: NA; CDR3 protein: CASSSGLAGGESSYNEQFF; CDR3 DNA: TGTGCTAGCAGCTCGGGACTAGCGGGGGGTGAGAGCTCCTACAATGAGCAGTTCTTC
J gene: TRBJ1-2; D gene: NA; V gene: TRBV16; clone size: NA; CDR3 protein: CASIKPGTNYGYTF; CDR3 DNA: TGTGCCAGCATCAAACCCGGGACTAACTATGGCTACACCTTC
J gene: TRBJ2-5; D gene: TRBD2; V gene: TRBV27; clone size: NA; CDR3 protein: CASRPLAGGEETQYF; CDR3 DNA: TGTGCCAGCAGACCACTAGCGGGGGGTGAAGAGACCCAGTACTTC
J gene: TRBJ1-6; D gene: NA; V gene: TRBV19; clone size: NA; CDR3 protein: CASSIQGIYNSPLHF; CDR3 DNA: TGTGCCAGTAGCATACAGGGCATCTATAATTCACCCCTCCACTTT
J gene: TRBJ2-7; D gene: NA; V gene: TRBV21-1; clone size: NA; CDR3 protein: CASRLPGPEDEQYF; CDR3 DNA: TGTGCCAGCAGACTCCCGGGACCGGAGGACGAGCAGTACTTC
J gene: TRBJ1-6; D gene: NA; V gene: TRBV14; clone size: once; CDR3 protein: CASSPLGDSPLHF; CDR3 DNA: TGTGCCAGCAGCCCCCTGGGTGATTCACCCCTCCACTTT
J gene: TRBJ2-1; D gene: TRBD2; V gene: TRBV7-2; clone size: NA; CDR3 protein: CASSLSRGGVDEQFF; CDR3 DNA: TGTGCCAGCAGCTTAAGCCGGGGGGGCGTGGATGAGCAGTTCTTC
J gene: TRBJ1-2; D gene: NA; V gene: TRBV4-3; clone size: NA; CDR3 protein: CASSQDLGRVIYGYTF; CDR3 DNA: TGCGCCAGCAGCCAAGATTTGGGCAGGGTAATCTATGGCTACACCTTC
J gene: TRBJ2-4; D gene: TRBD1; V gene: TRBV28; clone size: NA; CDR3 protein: CASSRTGAENIQYF; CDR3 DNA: TGTGCCAGCAGCCGGACAGGGGCCGAAAACATTCAGTACTTC
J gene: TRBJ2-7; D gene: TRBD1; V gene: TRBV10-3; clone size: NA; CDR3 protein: CAISEAGGSYEQYF; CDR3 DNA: TGTGCCATCAGTGAGGCAGGGGGCTCCTACGAGCAGTACTTC
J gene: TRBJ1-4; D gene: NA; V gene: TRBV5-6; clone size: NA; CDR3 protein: CASSSERQRWKLFF; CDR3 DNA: TGTGCCAGCAGCTCTGAGAGACAGAGATGGAAACTGTTTTTT
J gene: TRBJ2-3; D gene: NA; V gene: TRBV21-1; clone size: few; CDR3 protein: CASSPHTDTQYF; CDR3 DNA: TGTGCCAGCAGCCCTCACACAGATACGCAGTATTTT
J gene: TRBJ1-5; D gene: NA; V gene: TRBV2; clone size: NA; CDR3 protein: CASSVGGGQPQHF; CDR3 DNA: TGTGCCAGCAGTGTTGGGGGGGGTCAGCCCCAGCATTTT
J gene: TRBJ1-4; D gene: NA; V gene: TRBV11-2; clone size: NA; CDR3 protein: CASSFTTGPGGEKLFF; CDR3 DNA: TGTGCCAGCAGCTTTACAACCGGGCCCGGGGGCGAAAAACTGTTTTTT
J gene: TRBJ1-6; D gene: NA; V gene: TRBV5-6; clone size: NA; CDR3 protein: CASSLVGASPLHF; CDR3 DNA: TGTGCCAGCAGCTTGGTTGGAGCCTCACCCCTCCACTTT
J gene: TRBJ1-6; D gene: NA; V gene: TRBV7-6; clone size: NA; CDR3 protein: CASSLDGRTSPSHF; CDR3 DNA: TGTGCCAGCAGCTTAGATGGACGGACCAGCCCATCCCACTTT
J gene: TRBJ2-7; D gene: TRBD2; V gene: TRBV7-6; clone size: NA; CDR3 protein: CASSLGDSGGSAQYF; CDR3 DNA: TGTGCCAGCAGCTTAGGTGATAGCGGGGGATCCGCGCAGTACTTC
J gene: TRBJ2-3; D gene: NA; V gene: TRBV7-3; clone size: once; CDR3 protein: CASSLLRVSDTQYF; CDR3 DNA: TGTGCCAGCAGCTTACTTAGGGTTTCAGATACGCAGTATTTT
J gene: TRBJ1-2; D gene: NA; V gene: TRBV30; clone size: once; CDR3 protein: CAWRYSRGPILF; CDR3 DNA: TGTGCCTGGAGATACTCCAGGGGACCCATTCTCTTC
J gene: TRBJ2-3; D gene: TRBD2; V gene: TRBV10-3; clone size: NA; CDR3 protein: CAMGLAEHTDTQYF; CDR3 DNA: TGTGCCATGGGACTAGCGGAGCACACAGATACGCAGTATTTT
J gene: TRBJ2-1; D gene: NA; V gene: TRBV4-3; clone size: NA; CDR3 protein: CASSQALGNNEQFF; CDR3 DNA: TGCGCCAGCAGCCAAGCTTTGGGTAACAATGAGCAGTTCTTC